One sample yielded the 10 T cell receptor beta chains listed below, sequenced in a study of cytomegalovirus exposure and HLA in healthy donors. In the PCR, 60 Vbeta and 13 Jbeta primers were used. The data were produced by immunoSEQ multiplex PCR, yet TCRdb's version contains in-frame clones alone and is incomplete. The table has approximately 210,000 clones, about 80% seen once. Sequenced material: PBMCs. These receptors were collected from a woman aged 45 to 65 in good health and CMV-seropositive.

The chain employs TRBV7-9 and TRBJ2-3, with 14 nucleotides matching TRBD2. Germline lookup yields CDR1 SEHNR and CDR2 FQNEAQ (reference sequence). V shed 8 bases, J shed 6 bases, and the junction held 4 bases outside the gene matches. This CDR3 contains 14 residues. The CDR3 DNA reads TGTGCCAGCCCGGGACTAGCGGGGGATGATACGCAGTATTTT. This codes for CASPGLAGDDTQYF.

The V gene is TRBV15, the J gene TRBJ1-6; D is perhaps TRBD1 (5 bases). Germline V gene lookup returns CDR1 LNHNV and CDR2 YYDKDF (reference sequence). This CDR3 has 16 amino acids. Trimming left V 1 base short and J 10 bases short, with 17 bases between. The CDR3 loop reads CATSRGQGALTSPLHF. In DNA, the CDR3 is TGTGCCACCAGCAGAGGGCAAGGGGCATTAACATCACCCCTCCACTTT.

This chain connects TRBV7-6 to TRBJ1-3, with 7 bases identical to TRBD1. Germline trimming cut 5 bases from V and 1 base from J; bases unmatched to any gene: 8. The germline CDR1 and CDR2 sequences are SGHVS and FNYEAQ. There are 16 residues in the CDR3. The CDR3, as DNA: TGTGCCAGCAGCCAAACAGGGGCTGCATCTGGAAACACCATATATTTT. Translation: CASSQTGAASGNTIYF.

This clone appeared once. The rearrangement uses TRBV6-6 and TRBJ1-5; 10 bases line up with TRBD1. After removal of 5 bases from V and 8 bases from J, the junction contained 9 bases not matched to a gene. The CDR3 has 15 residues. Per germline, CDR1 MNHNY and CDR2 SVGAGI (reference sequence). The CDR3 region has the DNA TGTGCCAGCAGTCCATGGACAGGGGGTATGGAGCCCCAGCATTTT. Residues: CASSPWTGGMEPQHF.

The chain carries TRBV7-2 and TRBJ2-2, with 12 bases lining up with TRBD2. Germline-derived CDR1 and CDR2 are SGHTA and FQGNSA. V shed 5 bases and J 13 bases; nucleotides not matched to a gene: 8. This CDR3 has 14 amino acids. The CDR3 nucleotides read TGTGCCAGCAGCCTCCAGACTAGCGGGGGCGCGCTGTTTTTT. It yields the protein CASSLQTSGGALFF. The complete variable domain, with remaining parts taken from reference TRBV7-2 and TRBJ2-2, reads GAGVSQSPSNKVTEKGKDVELRCDPISGHTALYWYRQSLGQGLEFLIYFQGNSAPDKSGLPSDRFSAERTGGSVSTLTIQRTQQEDSAVYLCASSLQTSGGALFFGEGSRLTVL.

The CDR3, as DNA: TGTGCCAGCAGCACCCCCGAGGGGGAACCAAGCACCGGGGAGCTGTTTTTT. This codes for CASSTPEGEPSTGELFF. The V call is TRBV7-9, the J call TRBJ2-2, with D maybe TRBD1 (6 bases). This CDR3 comprises 17 residues. The ends were cut back, 5 bases at V and 4 bases at J, with 20 bases in the middle. The germline V gene encodes CDR1 SEHNR and CDR2 FQNEAQ (reference sequence). The full variable domain, in which reference TRBV7-9 and TRBJ2-2 provide the parts outside the CDR3, is DTGVSQNPRHKITKRGQNVTFRCDPISEHNRLYWYRQTLGQGPEFLTYFQNEAQLEKSRLLSDRFSAERPKGSFSTLEIQRTEQGDSAMYLCASSTPEGEPSTGELFFGEGSRLTVL.

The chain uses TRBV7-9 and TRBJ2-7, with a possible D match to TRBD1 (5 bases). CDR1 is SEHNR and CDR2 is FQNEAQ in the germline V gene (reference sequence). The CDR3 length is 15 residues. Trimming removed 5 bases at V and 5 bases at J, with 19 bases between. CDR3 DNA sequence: TGTGCCAGCAGCCCCAGAGGCAGGGTAACCAACGAGCAGTACTTC. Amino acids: CASSPRGRVTNEQYF.

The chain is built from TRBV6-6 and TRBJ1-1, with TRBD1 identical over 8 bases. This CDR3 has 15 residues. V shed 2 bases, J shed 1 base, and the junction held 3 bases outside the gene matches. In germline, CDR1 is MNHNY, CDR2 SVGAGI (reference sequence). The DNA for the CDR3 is TGTGCCAGCAGTTACGCCGGGACAGGGAACACTGAAGCTTTCTTT. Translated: CASSYAGTGNTEAFF.

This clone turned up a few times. The CDR3 DNA sequence: TGTGCCAGTAGTATTTCTTCAGGGGGATGGGACGAGCAGTACTTC. It encodes CASSISSGGWDEQYF. This sequence joins TRBV19 and TRBJ2-7; 7 nucleotides line up with TRBD1. CDR3 length equals 15 residues. Germline CDR1 and CDR2: LNHDA and SQIVND (reference sequence). Trimming removed 3 bases from V and 5 bases from J; junction bases left unmatched: 10.

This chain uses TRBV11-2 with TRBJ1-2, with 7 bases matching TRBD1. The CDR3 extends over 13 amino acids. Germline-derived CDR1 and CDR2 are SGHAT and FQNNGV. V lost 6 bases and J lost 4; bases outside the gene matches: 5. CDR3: CASRSGTAYGYTF. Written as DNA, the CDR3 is TGTGCCAGCAGGTCCGGGACAGCCTATGGCTACACCTTC.